This note documents a single T cell receptor beta chain sequence. Its antigen remains unidentified. These data come from a study of cytotoxic CD8 clonotypes in ibrutinib-treated CLL. As for the study in general: Responses: roughly 25 partial, 2 complete; after median around 70 months, about 15 stayed remitted, some 12 progressed. Following treatment for a median about 12 months, range 6 to 36, response samples were then taken. Study-wide findings and caveats: The public clonotypes identified were infrequent and showed contraction or stability on treatment. Upon ibrutinib response clonality rose, and upon progression it fell back toward baseline.

V was clipped by 7 bases and J by 9 bases; unmatched bases: 3. This CDR3 contains 11 residues. CDR1 is ENHRY, CDR2 SYGVKD, per germline. The protocol was immunoSEQ multiplex PCR, while the TCRdb copy is restricted to in-frame clones and leaves out a portion. The sample has 110,000 or so clones; about 58% are singletons. The chain couples TRBV10-3 to TRBJ2-1; 7 bases agree with TRBD2. The TCR comes from a human donor with chronic lymphocytic leukemia. This specimen consisted of PBMCs, obtained after 24 months of ibrutinib treatment. The CDR3 loop is CAITPGGEQFF. The CDR3 nucleotides are TGTGCCATCACCCCGGGAGGTGAGCAGTTCTTC.